This T cell receptor (beta chain) stems from a study of T-cell memory formation after mild COVID-19. About the research overall: TCR clusters showed largely donor specificity. General study points: Largely, contracting CD4+ clones fell within CM and EM, and contracting CD8+ clones within EMRA. Contracting clones from day 15 to 85 had balanced CD4/CD8; later expanders favoured CD4+.

Of note for this clonotype: The antigen remains undetermined.

CDR3 length equals 16 residues. The V and J ends lost 0 bases and 7 bases, in that order; junction bases with no gene match: 10. Per germline, CDR1 SGHRS and CDR2 YFSETQ. UMIs and sample barcodes were carried by the TCR alpha and TCR beta cDNA libraries that 5'RACE produced using constant-segment primers. TCRdb re-called the 5' RACE reads through MiXCR, storing one row per CDR3 protein. Among about 470,000 distinct CDR3 sequences, approximately 18% were seen once, and the ten largest hold over 9%. The sequenced sample was PBMCs or a T cell subset sorted from them (not recorded which). The sequence was collected from an adult woman who had mild COVID-19 (a few samples of this study predate the infection). Cell type and time point are not known. The V gene is TRBV5-1, the J gene TRBJ2-1; 7 bases map to TRBD2. The CDR3 sequence: CASSLVAGVKGNEQFF. The CDR3 DNA reads as TGCGCCAGCAGCTTGGTTGCGGGAGTAAAGGGGAATGAGCAGTTCTTC. Variable domain in full (rest from reference TRBV5-1 and TRBJ2-1): KAGVTQTPRYLIKTRGQQVTLSCSPISGHRSVSWYQQTPGQGLQFLFEYFSETQRNKGNFPGRFSGRQFSNSRSEMNVSTLELGDSALYLCASSLVAGVKGNEQFFGPGTRLTVL.